Presented here are 18 T cell receptor beta chains from one specimen sequenced in a study of cytomegalovirus exposure and HLA in healthy donors. Vbeta (60) and Jbeta (13) primers were used in the PCR. Generated by immunoSEQ multiplex PCR, the TCRdb table keeps only in-frame clones and is missing some. The top ten clones hold 5% to 7.5% of a sample with just over 150,000 clones, 82% of them seen once. The sample comprised PBMCs. All receptors come from a woman in her forties or fifties in good health and CMV-seropositive.

This clone is a singleton in its sample. The chain employs TRBV25-1 and TRBJ2-7, with 11 bases matching TRBD1. The CDR3 is made up of 14 amino acids. V was pared by 4 bases and J by 2 bases, with 1 base of the junction left unmatched. From germline, CDR1 is MGHDK and CDR2 SYGVNS. The CDR3 DNA is TGTGCCAGCAGTGGGGGACAGGGGGCCTACGAGCAGTACTTC. Residues: CASSGGQGAYEQYF.

The chain has TRBV9 and TRBJ2-1; TRBD2 matches at 7 bases. This CDR3 has 13 amino acids. V was pared by 4 bases and J by 12 bases, with 10 bases of the junction left unmatched. Germline values: CDR1 SGDLS, CDR2 YYNGEE. The CDR3 DNA follows: TGTGCCAGCAGCAGTACCACGACTAGCTTGCAGTTCTTC. This encodes CASSSTTTSLQFF.

The rearrangement joins TRBV11-2 to TRBJ2-1, with D hard to call. The V gene's germline CDR1 is SGHAT and CDR2 FQNNGV. Deletions cut 0 bases from V and 8 bases from J, with 8 bases between. The CDR3 runs 13 residues. CDR3 in amino acids: CASSLDRVDEQFF. The CDR3 DNA reads as TGTGCCAGCAGCTTAGATCGGGTGGATGAGCAGTTCTTC.

This clone was picked up one time. V and J are TRBV6-6 and TRBJ2-7, with TRBD2 matching over 13 bases. V lost 7 bases and J lost 3; bases outside the gene matches: 6. Germline V gene data show CDR1 as MNHNY and CDR2 as SVGAGI (reference sequence). The CDR3 is 15 amino acids. CDR3 in DNA: TGTGCCAGCACCGGAAGGACTAGCGGGAGCTACGAGCAGTACTTC. This encodes CASTGRTSGSYEQYF.

The chain combines TRBV5-8 with TRBJ2-7; D is perhaps TRBD1 (5 bases). Trimming removed 4 bases at V and 5 bases at J, with 16 bases between. In germline, CDR1 is SGHTS, CDR2 YDEGEE. The CDR3 spans 14 residues. CDR3 DNA: TGTGCCAGCAGCGTGGCGACAGTGTTCCACGAGCAGTACTTC. It is translated as CASSVATVFHEQYF.

This clone was picked up a small number of times. This rearrangement joins TRBV30 to TRBJ1-3, with a possible D match to TRBD1 (6 bases). This CDR3 comprises 12 residues. Germline V CDR1 and CDR2: GTSNPN, SVGIG (reference sequence). V was trimmed by 8 bases and J by 2 bases, leaving 10 bases between them. The CDR3: CAGTGPGNTIYF. The CDR3 DNA is TGTGCCGGTACAGGGCCTGGAAACACCATATATTTT.

This chain links TRBV13 with TRBJ2-2, with TRBD2 as a possible D gene (7 bases). The CDR3 extends over 15 amino acids. V shed 2 bases and J shed 7 bases, with 14 bases lying between them. The germline gives CDR1 PRHDT, CDR2 FYEKMQ (reference sequence). As DNA, the CDR3 is TGTGCCAGCAGCTTACTTGCGGGGGCAGGCGGGGAGCTGTTTTTT. Protein sequence: CASSLLAGAGGELFF.

Of note for this clone: At one boundary the junction diverges from the germline segment, which might be a read error. The chain couples TRBV7-9 to TRBJ2-4, with TRBD1 identical over 8 bases. CDR1 and CDR2 from the germline V gene are SEHNR and FQNEAQ (reference sequence). CDR3 length: 16 residues. Here the CDR3 reads CSSSARQGTGKNIQYF. In nucleotides, the CDR3 is TGTTCCAGCAGCGCCCGACAGGGGACGGGAAAAAACATTCAGTACTTC.

The CDR3: CASSYGGQGQLFF. Written as DNA, the CDR3 is TGTGCCAGCAGTTACGGGGGACAGGGCCAACTGTTTTTT. The chain recombines TRBV6-5 with TRBJ1-4, with TRBD1 matching 9 bases. V was pared by 2 bases and J by 12 bases, with 4 bases of the junction left unmatched. Per germline, CDR1 MNHEY and CDR2 SVGAGI. This CDR3 region has 13 residues.

This clone was picked up one time. One junction end disagrees with the germline gene, perhaps due to a read error. This CDR3 is also generated by other DNA sequences in the sample. The V call is TRBV29-1, the J call TRBJ1-1, with TRBD1 identical over 7 bases. Germline assignment: CDR1 SQVTM and CDR2 ANQGSEA. This CDR3 comprises 12 residues. The DNA for the CDR3 is TGTAGCGTTGAAGATCAGGGGGCTGAAGCTTTCTTT. Protein sequence: CSVEDQGAEAFF.

The V and J genes are TRBV21-1 and TRBJ2-3; the D call of TRBD2 is as the table states it, not checked on the DNA. TRBV21-1 is a pseudogene segment. This CDR3 comprises 20 residues. The CDR3 sequence is CASTIDGKPTSGGGADTQYF. The DNA for the CDR3 is TGTGCCAGCACCATCGACGGGAAACCGACTAGCGGGGGAGGAGCAGATACGCAGTATTTT.

The chain uses TRBV11-3 and TRBJ2-3; 9 bases align to TRBD1. The CDR3 length is 15 residues. V lost 5 bases, J lost 2 bases, and 5 bases stayed unmatched. CDR1 is SGHNT and CDR2 is YENEEA in the germline V gene. The DNA for the CDR3 is TGTGCCAGCAGCCAGACAGGGGGGTTCACAGATACGCAGTATTTT. Protein sequence: CASSQTGGFTDTQYF.

CDR3: CASRILAGVNNEQFF. DNA of the CDR3: TGTGCCAGCAGGATACTAGCGGGGGTAAACAATGAGCAGTTCTTC. V is TRBV6-1 and J is TRBJ2-1; 11 positions agree with TRBD2. The CDR3 length is 15 residues. After removal of 6 bases from V and 5 bases from J, the junction contained 6 bases not matched to a gene. The germline CDR1 and CDR2 sequences are MNHNS and SASEGT.

V usage is TRBV10-1 and J usage is TRBJ2-3, with D maybe TRBD2 (5 bases). CDR3 length equals 14 residues. Trimming removed 0 bases at V and 1 base at J, with 5 bases between. Germline assignment: CDR1 WNHNN and CDR2 SYGVQD (reference sequence). CDR3 in DNA: TGCGCCAGCAGTGAGTCGCGGGGCACAGATACGCAGTATTTT. Residues: CASSESRGTDTQYF.

This sequence joins TRBV6-1 and TRBJ2-5, with a weak D call TRBD2 (5 bases). The V end lost 1 base, the J end lost 5 bases, and 17 bases lay between the germline ends. The CDR3 covers 16 residues. Germline loops: CDR1 MNHNS, CDR2 SASEGT. Here the CDR3 reads CASSEGSASGGETQYF. CDR3 DNA sequence: TGTGCCAGCAGTGAAGGTAGTGCGTCAGGCGGGGAGACCCAGTACTTC.

The rearrangement uses TRBV6-1 and TRBJ1-5; 9 bases are shared with TRBD1. V shed 5 bases and J 7 bases; nucleotides not matched to a gene: 9. The CDR3 runs 15 residues. The germline CDR1 and CDR2 sequences are MNHNS and SASEGT. Here the CDR3 DNA reads TGTGCCAGCAGTTTAAACAGGGGGCTGAACCAGCCCCAGCATTTT. Its protein product is CASSLNRGLNQPQHF.

The chain joins TRBV5-1 to TRBJ2-2, with 8 bases identical to TRBD1. Germline V gene sequence: CDR1 SGHRS, CDR2 YFSETQ. V shed 0 bases, J shed 3 bases, and the junction held 4 bases outside the gene matches. The length of the CDR3 is 16 residues. In nucleotides, the CDR3 is TGCGCCAGCAGCTTGGGACAGGGGACCTACACCGGGGAGCTGTTTTTT. Translating gives CASSLGQGTYTGELFF.

The chain is built from TRBV5-6 and TRBJ2-1, with 8 bases aligning to TRBD2. This CDR3 has 16 amino acids. The J segment lost 8 bases and the V segment lost 5 bases, leaving 15 bases of the junction unmatched. Per germline, CDR1 SGHDT and CDR2 YYEEEE. CDR3 region: CASRQLIAGLDDEQFF. The CDR3 DNA is TGTGCCAGCAGGCAATTAATAGCGGGGCTTGACGATGAGCAGTTCTTC.